A selection of T cell receptor beta chains follows, all from one sample in a study of T cells in localized non-small cell lung cancer. Clones were sequenced by immunoSEQ multiplex PCR, and TCRdb holds only the in-frame ones, with some missing. In the table there are tens of thousands of clones, more than 75% of which are singletons. The sequences come from peripheral blood, collected before any cancer treatment. All receptors derive from a woman aged 35-75 years with stage I squamous cell lung carcinoma. Both conserved end residues are trimmed from each CDR3. The order of the fields is clone size, V gene, J gene, CDR3 protein. Clone size is stated in some rows and not others, as once, few, many or a class when expanded.

>NA|TRBV6-5|TRBJ2-7
ASSNTGGEQY
>NA|TRBV10-3|TRBJ2-5
AISESTVWTSGEETQY
>NA|TRBV5-1|TRBJ1-3
ASSLNTGIGNTIY
>NA|TRBV6-6|TRBJ1-1
ASSYPQGSTEAF
>NA|TRBV18|TRBJ1-6
ASSTDRLDINSPLH
>NA|TRBV29-1|TRBJ1-3
SVPGSGNTIY
>NA|TRBV30|TRBJ2-7
AWSAPGLAGGMNPYEQY
>NA|TRBV2|TRBJ2-1
ASRGTSGGDNEQF
>once|TRBV30|TRBJ1-5
AWSPGQGGQPQH
>few|TRBV29-1|TRBJ1-1
SVAGSATEAF
>few|TRBV10-3|TRBJ2-3
ASSRAGGGPDTQY
>NA|TRBV7-9|TRBJ1-2
ASSSLKLKQENYGYT
>once|TRBV9|TRBJ1-1
ASSVARDTEAF
>NA|TRBV27|TRBJ1-2
ASSLSGVGPYGYT
>NA|TRBV2|TRBJ1-1
ASSEAGANTEAF
>NA|TRBV5-8|TRBJ1-2
ASSSGAGGNYGYT
>NA|TRBV19|TRBJ1-5
ASSSGLFQPQH
>once|TRBV29-1|TRBJ2-3
SVLRGRSTDTQY
>NA|TRBV15|TRBJ1-2
ATSRDLGRSYGYT
>NA|TRBV7-9|TRBJ2-2
ASSLAGTTGELF
>few|TRBV13|TRBJ1-2
ASSQIPVEDRGMEANYGYT
>NA|TRBV9|TRBJ2-4
ASSVGSIDRGTSKNIQY
>NA|TRBV2|TRBJ1-1
ASSEGDRVWISGTEAF
>NA|TRBV2|TRBJ2-1
ASRPDTYNEQF
>NA|TRBV5-1|TRBJ1-2
ASSLTGGPTNYGYT
>NA|TRBV5-1|TRBJ2-3
ASSWTDSTDTQY
>few|TRBV5-6|TRBJ1-2
ASSPSGGGYGYT
>NA|TRBV6-6|TRBJ1-1
ASTPRNTEAF
>NA|TRBV6-5|TRBJ2-7
ASRKTGAHEQY
>NA|TRBV6-5|TRBJ1-2
ASSYSSGNYGYT
>NA|TRBV5-6|TRBJ1-1
ASSLRGNLNTEAF
>NA|TRBV6-1|TRBJ1-4
ASREGQGVRNEKLF
>NA|TRBV2|TRBJ1-1
ARVGQDTEAF
>NA|TRBV6-1|TRBJ1-2
ASSPRTGNGYT
>NA|TRBV7-8|TRBJ1-1
ASSLPWTGGNTEAF
>NA|TRBV5-5|TRBJ2-1
ASSLSGQDYNEQF
>NA|TRBV5-1|TRBJ2-1
ASSFEGVNEQF
>once|TRBV7-9|TRBJ2-3
ASSSSGTGTDTQY
>NA|TRBV5-4|TRBJ1-1
ATEVGGRVGTEAF
>NA|TRBV5-6|TRBJ1-2
ASSSGFKGDGYT
>NA|TRBV7-2|TRBJ1-2
ASSLDRTYGYT
>NA|TRBV28|TRBJ2-1
ASNSDSWSPDSSYNEQF
>NA|TRBV29-1|TRBJ2-7
SVTPGQGYEEQY
>NA|TRBV9|TRBJ2-3
ASSGDGGLTDTQY
>NA|TRBV6-1|TRBJ1-4
ASQERGRGNEKLF
>NA|TRBV29-1|TRBJ1-3
SVADGGNTIY
>few|TRBV5-5|TRBJ2-1
ASSLAAGGIYEQF
>NA|TRBV2|TRBJ2-3
ASRPSLAGGPTDTQY
>NA|TRBV6-6|TRBJ1-2
ASSTSSDRNGYGYT
>NA|TRBV27|TRBJ2-5
ASRRQNEAQETQY